Following are 31 T cell receptor beta chains from one sample sequenced in a study of T cells expressing NK-cell markers. From the 5' RACE reads, TCRdb lists one entry per CDR3 protein and no DNA. The sample table includes under 500,000 distinct CDR3 sequences. Sample: blood T cells: a sorted CD56 or NKG2C T cell subset, CD4+ or CD8+ T cells, or bulk PBMC T cells (not recorded which). These receptors originate from a woman aged 18 to 75 in good health.

This chain links TRBV29-1 with TRBJ2-5. CDR3 size: 12 residues. CDR1 is SQVTM, CDR2 ANQGSEA, per germline. The CDR3 reads CSVETTKRAQYF.

V usage is TRBV3-1 and J usage is TRBJ2-3. Germline CDR1 reads LGHDT; CDR2 reads YNNKEL (reference sequence). The CDR3 runs 12 residues. This CDR3 is CASSKDERRWYF.

This rearrangement joins TRBV20-1 to TRBJ2-2; TCRdb selects TRBD1, and the lack of DNA leaves this call unchecked. Per the germline V gene, CDR1 is DFQATT and CDR2 is SNEGSKA (reference sequence). This CDR3 region has 14 residues. CDR3 protein: CSANKQAQTGELFF.

The V gene is TRBV12-3 or TRBV12-4, the J gene TRBJ1-2. The CDR3 sequence is 14 residues long. The CDR3 here is CASSLGTPSYGYTF.

The chain joins TRBV20-1 to TRBJ2-3. CDR3 length: 15 residues. From germline, CDR1 is DFQATT and CDR2 SNEGSKA (reference sequence). CDR3 residues: CSAREVRTRTDTQYF.

The chain carries TRBV5-1 and TRBJ1-1; TCRdb names TRBD1, which stays unverified in the absence of DNA. Germline assignment: CDR1 SGHRS and CDR2 YFSETQ. CDR3 size: 14 residues. The CDR3: CASSPQGAYAEAFF.

The chain joins TRBV29-1 to TRBJ2-5; TCRdb picks TRBD1, but there is no DNA to check that call. The CDR3 contains 12 residues. Germline CDR1 and CDR2: SQVTM and ANQGSEA. The CDR3 spells CSVRGGEETQYF.

J is TRBJ1-5 and V is TRBV20-1; TCRdb reports TRBD1, a call that lacks DNA to check it against. This CDR3 has 14 residues. In germline, CDR1 is DFQATT, CDR2 SNEGSKA (reference sequence). The chain's CDR3 is CSARIGQGKQPQHF.

The chain has TRBV29-1 and TRBJ2-3. Germline V gene data show CDR1 as SQVTM and CDR2 as ANQGSEA. The CDR3 loop spans 11 amino acids. The CDR3 here is CSVERGGTQYF.

The chain carries TRBV15 and TRBJ2-2; TCRdb proposes TRBD1, but this gene call is untestable without DNA. The germline V gene encodes CDR1 LNHNV and CDR2 YYDKDF (reference sequence). The CDR3 is 14 residues long. The CDR3: CATSRTGMAEELFF. The full variable domain, completed using reference TRBV15 and TRBJ2-2, is DAMVIQNPRYQVTQFGKPVTLSCSQTLNHNVMYWYQQKSSQAPKLLFHYYDKDFNNEADTPDNFQSRRPNTSFCFLDIRSPGLGDTAMYLCATSRTGMAEELFFGEGSRLTVL.

The rearrangement links TRBV10-3 to TRBJ1-2. This CDR3 has 12 amino acids. Germline V gene sequence: CDR1 ENHRY, CDR2 SYGVKD. The CDR3 sequence: CAISGTEYGYTF.

The rearrangement joins TRBV28 to TRBJ1-2. Germline V gene lookup returns CDR1 MDHEN and CDR2 SYDVKM. The length of the CDR3 is 14 residues. CDR3 sequence reads: CASSLEQPKGGYTF.

CDR3 in amino acids: CSASERGIADTQYF. The J gene is TRBJ2-3, the V gene TRBV20-1; as DNA is missing, the TRBD1 call by TCRdb cannot be tested. The CDR3 totals 14 residues. Germline V gene data show CDR1 as DFQATT and CDR2 as SNEGSKA (reference sequence).

The chain links TRBV6-5 to TRBJ2-5. CDR3 length: 13 amino acids. CDR1 MNHEY and CDR2 SVGAGI come from the germline V gene. The CDR3 loop reads CASSYSDRETQYF.

The chain joins TRBV20-1 to TRBJ2-1; no DNA is available, so the TRBD2 call from TCRdb remains unchecked. Looked up from germline, CDR1 is DFQATT and CDR2 is SNEGSKA (reference sequence). This CDR3 contains 13 residues. The CDR3 is CSAKSGGLNEQFF.

This rearrangement joins TRBV6-2 or TRBV6-3 to TRBJ2-3; with no DNA, the TCRdb D assignment of TRBD2 cannot be verified. This CDR3 is 14 amino acids long. Germline V gene data show CDR1 as MNHEY and CDR2 as SVGEGT. This CDR3 reads CASRVGASTDTQYF.

The J gene is TRBJ2-5, the V gene TRBV18; checking the TCRdb D call of TRBD1 is not possible without DNA. The CDR3 contains 14 residues. The V gene's germline CDR1 is KGHSH and CDR2 LQKENI. CDR3 region: CASSARGRQETQYF.

Here the CDR3 reads CAWSRGHSYNEQFF. The chain is built from TRBV30 and TRBJ2-1; TCRdb's D call, TRBD2, is unchecked because there is no DNA. The length of the CDR3 is 14 residues. Looked up from germline, CDR1 is GTSNPN and CDR2 is SVGIG (reference sequence).

This chain joins TRBV5-1 and TRBJ2-3. The CDR3 is made up of 12 amino acids. Germline-derived CDR1 and CDR2 are SGHRS and YFSETQ. The CDR3 sequence: CASSSYWDTQYF.

V gene TRBV6-5 combines with J gene TRBJ1-1. The V gene's germline CDR1 is MNHEY and CDR2 SVGAGI. This CDR3 comprises 15 residues. The CDR3 protein is CASSYPVGGSTEAFF.

The gene calls are TRBV7-9 and TRBJ2-1; TCRdb names TRBD2, which stays unverified in the absence of DNA. Looked up from germline, CDR1 is SEHNR and CDR2 is FQNEAQ (reference sequence). The CDR3 extends over 15 amino acids. The chain's CDR3 is CASSLEAGGQDEQFF.

The rearrangement joins TRBV12-3 or TRBV12-4 to TRBJ2-5; the D call of TRBD1 rests on TCRdb alone, since no DNA is present to check it. This CDR3 is built from 13 residues. CDR3 protein: CASTKDSLETQYF.

The chain has TRBV10-3 and TRBJ2-7; TCRdb names TRBD1, which stays unverified in the absence of DNA. The germline gives CDR1 ENHRY, CDR2 SYGVKD. This CDR3 region has 16 residues. CDR3 sequence: CAISEPWDSSSYEQYF.

This sequence joins TRBV20-1 and TRBJ1-1; the TCRdb D gene call, TRBD1, has no DNA to confirm it. Germline V lookup: CDR1 DFQATT, CDR2 SNEGSKA (reference sequence). This CDR3 spans 13 amino acids. The CDR3 spells CSAPTRGNTEAFF.

The rearrangement links TRBV4-1 to TRBJ2-7. Per germline, CDR1 MGHRA and CDR2 YSYEKL. The CDR3 covers 13 residues. This CDR3 is CASSQDRLYEQYF.

CDR3 loop: CASSLGVGQATDTQYF. The V call is TRBV12-3 or TRBV12-4, the J call TRBJ2-3; with no DNA, the TCRdb D assignment of TRBD1 cannot be verified. There are 16 residues in the CDR3.

The chain is built from TRBV29-1 and TRBJ2-1. The CDR3 covers 13 residues. Per germline, CDR1 SQVTM and CDR2 ANQGSEA. CDR3 sequence reads: CSVEATPYNEQFF.

The chain joins TRBV18 to TRBJ2-1. Germline-derived CDR1 and CDR2 are KGHSH and LQKENI. This CDR3 contains 16 residues. The CDR3 loop reads CASSPPLSLPYNEQFF.

The chain combines TRBV9 with TRBJ2-1; the D gene TCRdb calls, TRBD1, cannot be checked with no DNA. The length of the CDR3 is 16 residues. Germline assignment: CDR1 SGDLS and CDR2 YYNGEE. CDR3 in amino acids: CASSVGGTISYNEQFF.

The V gene is TRBV14, the J gene TRBJ1-6. The germline V gene encodes CDR1 SGHDN and CDR2 FVKESK. The CDR3 is 15 residues long. CDR3 region: CASSQEGTANSPLHF. Full variable domain (missing parts from reference TRBV14 and TRBJ1-6): EAGVTQFPSHSVIEKGQTVTLRCDPISGHDNLYWYRRVMGKEIKFLLHFVKESKQDESGMPNNRFLAERTGGTYSTLKVQPAELEDSGVYFCASSQEGTANSPLHFGNGTRLTVT.

This chain joins TRBV3-1 and TRBJ2-1; TCRdb's assignment of TRBD1 cannot be checked, as there is no DNA. Germline-derived CDR1 and CDR2 are LGHDT and YNNKEL (reference sequence). The CDR3 spans 16 residues. The CDR3 sequence: CASSQEGGGIYNEQFF.